This T cell receptor beta chain was identified during a study of regulatory T cells in long-lasting Graves disease. Notes on the study in general: It was in persistent disease that TRBV28, TRBJ1-2 and TRBJ2-5 were favored.

The CDR3 sequence is 16 residues long. The V gene's germline CDR1 is LGHDT and CDR2 YNNKEL (reference sequence). V shed 1 base and J shed 6 bases, with 15 bases lying between them. Both iRepertoire HTBI primers and Arm-PCR of CDR3 regions were used to build the TCR beta libraries. TCRdb fed the multiplex PCR reads into MiXCR, producing one record per CDR3 protein. The data contain 350,000 to 550,000 distinct CDR3 sequences, 14% of them singletons. The time point was: newly diagnosed GD, antithyroid drugs for less than 3 months. Extracted RNA from PBMCs served as the source of the TCR library. With EDTA tubes as the receptacles, nine milliliters of peripheral blood were drawn. With regard to this clonotype: Its antigen is currently unknown.

The data were also submitted as part of a second study, on T cells in Graves' hyperthyroidism and ophthalmopathy.

The chain combines TRBV3-1 with TRBJ1-4; the D gene is possibly TRBD1 (5 bases). The source of this sequence is a woman between 50 and 59 years old with Graves disease. The material sequenced was peripheral blood mononuclear cells (PBMCs), taken at new diagnosis, from a patient treated with antithyroid drugs. The CDR3 nucleotides are TGTGCCAGCAGCCAAGTAAAGGACATGGCTGATGAAAAACTGTTTTTT. As protein: CASSQVKDMADEKLFF.